These 9 T cell receptor beta chains originate from one sample sequenced in a study of T cells in Graves' hyperthyroidism and ophthalmopathy. The source material, RNA transcripts, was used to amplify TCR beta CDR3 regions. Initially, a first-round RT-PCR of the TCR CDR3 employed the HTBI primer set. TCRdb reprocessed the multiplex PCR reads with MiXCR, giving one entry per CDR3 protein. The sample lists under 350,000 distinct CDR3 sequences; about 18% were seen once. The specimen sequenced was blood. The receptors were gathered from a woman aged 50 to 60 with Graves' hyperthyroidism.

This clonotype has a handful of counts. V gene TRBV9 combines with J gene TRBJ1-2; unclear D gene. The V and J ends lost 0 bases and 8 bases respectively, with 11 bases between them. Germline assignment: CDR1 SGDLS and CDR2 YYNGEE. This CDR3 comprises 13 residues. This chain's CDR3 is CASSVGELYGYTF. The CDR3 DNA is TGTGCCAGCAGCGTAGGGGAGCTATACGGCTACACCTTC.

This chain uses TRBV2 with TRBJ2-7, with D unresolved. From germline, CDR1 is SNHLY and CDR2 FYNNEI. This CDR3 comprises 14 residues. V shed 7 bases and J shed 2 bases, with 15 bases lying between them. In DNA form, the CDR3 reads TGTGCCAGCAATCCGGCATTACCTCCCTACGAGCAGTACTTC. This gives the protein CASNPALPPYEQYF. Using reference TRBV2 and TRBJ2-7 for the parts outside the CDR3, the full variable domain is EPEVTQTPSHQVTQMGQEVILRCVPISNHLYFYWYRQILGQKVEFLVSFYNNEISEKSEIFDDQFSVERPDGSNFTLKIRSTKLEDSAMYFCASNPALPPYEQYFGPGTRLTVT.

This chain connects TRBV19 to TRBJ1-6; D might be TRBD1 (5 bases). V shed 3 bases and J shed 11 bases, with 14 bases lying between them. The V gene's germline CDR1 is LNHDA and CDR2 SQIVND (reference sequence). This CDR3 comprises 14 residues. The CDR3 reads CASSMTPQGPPLHF. As DNA, the CDR3 is TGTGCCAGTAGTATGACTCCTCAGGGACCACCCCTCCACTTT.

The chain carries TRBV5-1 and TRBJ2-1, with 9 bases identical to TRBD1. Germline values: CDR1 SGHRS, CDR2 YFSETQ. J gave up 7 bases and V 2 bases, and 7 bases lay outside the gene matches. The CDR3 has 15 residues. The CDR3 bases are TGCGCCAGCAGCTTAGAGACAGGGGGTCGTAATGAGCAGTTCTTC. Translation gives CASSLETGGRNEQFF.

This clonotype was counted many times. The V call is TRBV27, the J call TRBJ2-1; 9 bases are shared with TRBD1. This CDR3 has 15 amino acids. Germline V CDR1 and CDR2: MNHEY, SMNVEV (reference sequence). Unmatched junction bases numbered 6, after V lost 5 bases and J lost 4 bases. CDR3 sequence (DNA): TGTGCCAGCAGTATAGGACAGGGGAGTTACAATGAGCAGTTCTTC. Its translation is CASSIGQGSYNEQFF.

This clonotype showed up many times. The chain couples TRBV6-1 to TRBJ2-7; D is unresolved. CDR1 MNHNS and CDR2 SASEGT come from the germline V gene. Trimming left V 3 bases short and J 2 bases short, with 11 bases between. The CDR3 is made up of 14 amino acids. The CDR3 here is CASSDTQPAYEQYV. CDR3 sequence (DNA): TGTGCCAGCAGTGATACCCAGCCAGCCTACGAGCAGTACGTC.

The chain joins TRBV2 to TRBJ1-1; 8 nucleotides align to TRBD1. The CDR3 length is 14 residues. Trimming at V came to 2 bases and at J to 4 bases, leaving 3 bases not matched to a gene. The germline gives CDR1 SNHLY, CDR2 FYNNEI. Written as DNA, the CDR3 is TGTGCCAGCAGTGAACAGGGGGCGGTCACTGAAGCTTTCTTT. This gives the protein CASSEQGAVTEAFF.

This clonotype was counted ten times or more. The V gene is TRBV2, the J gene TRBJ1-1; D is perhaps TRBD1 (5 bases). The CDR3 has 15 residues. The germline V gene has CDR1 SNHLY and CDR2 FYNNEI. V was shortened by 4 bases and J by 0 bases, with 12 bases between the two germline ends. This CDR3 reads CASSVTQGMNTEAFF. The CDR3 region has the DNA TGTGCCAGCAGTGTTACCCAGGGCATGAACACTGAAGCTTTCTTT.

This clonotype was found many times. The gene calls are TRBV11-2 and TRBJ2-7; 10 bases are shared with TRBD2. Germline CDR1 is SGHAT and CDR2 is FQNNGV. The trim removed 3 bases at V and 4 bases at J, leaving 3 bases unmatched. The length of the CDR3 is 14 residues. CDR3 bases: TGTGCCAGCAGCTTCACTAGCGGGGAATACGAGCAGTACGTC. This translates into CASSFTSGEYEQYV.